The source of this TCR beta chain is a study of blood T cell repertoires in COVID-19. As for the study in general: Spain, Italy and the United States supplied samples that represented acute and convalescent COVID-19. Sources were T cells, B-cell-depleted T cells, or PBMCs; the material itself was cDNA or gDNA.

This clone was observed a handful of times. The CDR3 sequence is 14 residues long. Germline V lookup: CDR1 MNHEY, CDR2 SMNVEV (reference sequence). Trimming cost V 6 bases and J 8 bases; bases outside gene matches: 10. Original methodology: How many nucleated cells were present was estimated from reference gene primer amplification. Method: immunoSEQ multiplex PCR; TCRdb's copy keeps in-frame clones and lacks some. The V and J calls and the clone size are those of that table, but D and trimming were determined from the DNA. The table shows tens of thousands of clones, with over 75% occurring only once.

The sequenced material came from peripheral blood. This rearrangement joins TRBV27 to TRBJ1-1; 9 positions agree with TRBD1. The sequence derives from a man aged 50-60 years with active COVID-19. The CDR3 loop is CASSQTGGFSEAFF. The CDR3 bases are TGTGCCAGCAGCCAGACAGGGGGATTTAGCGAAGCTTTCTTT.